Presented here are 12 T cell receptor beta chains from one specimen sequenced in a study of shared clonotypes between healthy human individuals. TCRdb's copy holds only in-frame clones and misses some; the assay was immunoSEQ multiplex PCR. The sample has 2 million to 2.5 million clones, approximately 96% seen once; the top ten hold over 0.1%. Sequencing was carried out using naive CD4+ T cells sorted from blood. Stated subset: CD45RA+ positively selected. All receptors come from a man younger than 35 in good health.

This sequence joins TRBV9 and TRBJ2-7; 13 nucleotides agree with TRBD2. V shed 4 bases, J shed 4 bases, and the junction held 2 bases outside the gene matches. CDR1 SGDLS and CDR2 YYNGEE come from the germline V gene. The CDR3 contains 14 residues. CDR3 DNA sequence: TGTGCCAGCAGCAAACTAGCGGGGGGGTACGAGCAGTACTTC. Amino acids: CASSKLAGGYEQYF.

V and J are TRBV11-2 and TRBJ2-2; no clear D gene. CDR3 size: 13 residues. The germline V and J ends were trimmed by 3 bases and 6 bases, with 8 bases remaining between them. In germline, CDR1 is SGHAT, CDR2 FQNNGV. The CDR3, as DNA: TGTGCCAGCAGCTTTACTCGGGCCGGGGAGCTGTTTTTT. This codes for CASSFTRAGELFF. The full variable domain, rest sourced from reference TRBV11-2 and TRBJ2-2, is EAGVAQSPRYKIIEKRQSVAFWCNPISGHATLYWYQQILGQGPKLLIQFQNNGVVDDSQLPKDRFSAERLKGVDSTLKIQPAKLEDSAVYLCASSFTRAGELFFGEGSRLTVL.

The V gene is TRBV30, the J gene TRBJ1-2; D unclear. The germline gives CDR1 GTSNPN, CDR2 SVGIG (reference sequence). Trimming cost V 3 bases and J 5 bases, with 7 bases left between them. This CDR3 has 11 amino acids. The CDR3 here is CAWSQVYGYTF. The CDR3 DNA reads TGTGCCTGGAGCCAGGTGTATGGCTACACCTTC.

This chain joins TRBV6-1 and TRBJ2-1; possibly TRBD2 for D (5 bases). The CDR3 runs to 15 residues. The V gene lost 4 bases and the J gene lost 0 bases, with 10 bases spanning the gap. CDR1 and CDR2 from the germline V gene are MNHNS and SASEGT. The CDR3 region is CASSASSGSYNEQFF. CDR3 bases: TGTGCCAGCAGTGCGTCCAGCGGCTCCTACAATGAGCAGTTCTTC.

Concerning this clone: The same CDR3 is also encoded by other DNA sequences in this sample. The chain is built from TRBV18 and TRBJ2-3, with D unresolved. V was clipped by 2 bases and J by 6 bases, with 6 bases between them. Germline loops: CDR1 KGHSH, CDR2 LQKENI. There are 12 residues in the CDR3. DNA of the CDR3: TGTGCCAGCTCACCATCGTCCGATACGCAGTATTTT. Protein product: CASSPSSDTQYF.

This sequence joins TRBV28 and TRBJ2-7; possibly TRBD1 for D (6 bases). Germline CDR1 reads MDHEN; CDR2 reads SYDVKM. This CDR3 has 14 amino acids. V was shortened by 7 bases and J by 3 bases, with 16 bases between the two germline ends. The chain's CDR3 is CASTLGQGIYEQYF. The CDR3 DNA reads TGTGCCAGCACCCTGGGGCAGGGGATCTACGAGCAGTACTTC.

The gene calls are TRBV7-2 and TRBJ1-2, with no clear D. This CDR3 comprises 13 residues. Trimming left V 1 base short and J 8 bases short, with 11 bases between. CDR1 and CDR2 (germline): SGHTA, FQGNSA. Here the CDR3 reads CASSLGAGGGYTF. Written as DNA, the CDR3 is TGTGCCAGCAGCTTAGGGGCGGGCGGCGGCTACACCTTC.

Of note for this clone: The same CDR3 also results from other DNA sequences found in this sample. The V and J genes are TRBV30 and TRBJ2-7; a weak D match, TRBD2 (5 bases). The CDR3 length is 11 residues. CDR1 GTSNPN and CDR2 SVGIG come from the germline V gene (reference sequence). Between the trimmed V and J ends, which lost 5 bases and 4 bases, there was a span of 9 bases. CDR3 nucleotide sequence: TGTGCCTGGTCTAGAGGGTACGAGCAGTACTTC. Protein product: CAWSRGYEQYF.

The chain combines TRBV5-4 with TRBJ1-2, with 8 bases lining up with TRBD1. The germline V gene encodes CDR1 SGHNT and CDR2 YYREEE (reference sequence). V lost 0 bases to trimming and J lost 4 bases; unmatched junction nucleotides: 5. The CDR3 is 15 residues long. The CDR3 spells CASSLGGQDLYGYTF. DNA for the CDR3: TGTGCCAGCAGCTTGGGGGGACAGGACCTCTATGGCTACACCTTC.

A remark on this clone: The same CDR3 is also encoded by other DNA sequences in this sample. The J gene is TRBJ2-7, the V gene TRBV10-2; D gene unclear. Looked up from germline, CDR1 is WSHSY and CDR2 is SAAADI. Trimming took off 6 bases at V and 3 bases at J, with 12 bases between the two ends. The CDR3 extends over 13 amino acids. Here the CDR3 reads CASRAGAGYEQYF. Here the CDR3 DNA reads TGCGCCAGCAGGGCAGGTGCAGGCTACGAGCAGTACTTC.

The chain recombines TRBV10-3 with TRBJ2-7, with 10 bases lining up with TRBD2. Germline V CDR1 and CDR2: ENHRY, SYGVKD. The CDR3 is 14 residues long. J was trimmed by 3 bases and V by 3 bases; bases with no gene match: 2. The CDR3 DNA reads TGTGCCATCAGTGAATCTAGCGGGGGCTACGAGCAGTACTTC. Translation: CAISESSGGYEQYF.

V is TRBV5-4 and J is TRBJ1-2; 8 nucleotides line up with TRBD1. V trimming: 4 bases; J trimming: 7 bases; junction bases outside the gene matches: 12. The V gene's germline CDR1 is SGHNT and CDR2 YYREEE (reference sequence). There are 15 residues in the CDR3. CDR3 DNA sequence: TGTGCCAGCAGCGGCACCGGACAGGGAAATACTGGCTACACCTTC. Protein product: CASSGTGQGNTGYTF.